This T cell receptor beta chain was sequenced for a study of blood T cell repertoires in COVID-19. Across the study: From the United States, Italy and Spain came samples of acute and convalescent COVID-19. PBMCs, B-cell-depleted T cells, or T cells were the source of the cDNA or gDNA that made up the material.

This CDR3 is 15 amino acids long. Germline CDR1 is MNHNS and CDR2 is SASEGT. Deletions cut 3 bases from V and 2 bases from J, with 13 bases between. Study processing details: Amplification of reference gene primers was used by the study to estimate nucleated cell counts. The method was immunoSEQ multiplex PCR; TCRdb's version includes in-frame clones alone and lacks a portion of them. V and J calls plus clone size are reproduced from that table; the DNA served to infer D and trimming. The sample holds about 200,000 clones; around 90% are singletons and the top ten take 3% to 3.5%. The TCR sequence derives from a man aged 55-75 years with acute or convalescent COVID-19. The material sequenced was peripheral blood. V gene TRBV6-1 combines with J gene TRBJ1-2, with D hard to call. The CDR3 spells CASSDWSAGNYGYTF. In nucleotides, the CDR3 is TGTGCCAGCAGTGATTGGTCGGCGGGGAACTATGGCTACACCTTC.